The present T cell receptor beta chain was sequenced within a study of T cells after yellow fever vaccination. Study-level points and caveats: Overlap between CD4 and CD8 compartments was detected for a small share of clonotypes. Contamination by abundant bulk-population clonotypes could be present in FACS-sorted repertoires.

TCRdb independently ran MiXCR on the 5' RACE reads; one entry per CDR3 protein. The table includes about 350,000 distinct CDR3 sequences, about 7.8% detected once. This clonotype was detected a few times. The antigen is unknown. The CDR3 runs to 12 residues. The V gene's germline CDR1 is SGHRS and CDR2 YFSETQ. V was shortened by 5 bases and J by 7 bases, with 13 bases between the two germline ends. This TCR was sampled from a man younger than 35 who received the YFV17D yellow fever vaccine. The chain uses TRBV5-1 and TRBJ2-7; D unresolved. This specimen consisted of PBMCs, obtained about 41 days after the first yellow fever vaccination. The CDR3 nucleotides are TGCGCCAGCAGACCCGGGCTGGAAGAGCAGTACTTC. It translates to CASRPGLEEQYF.